The source of this T cell receptor beta chain is a study of blood T cell repertoires in COVID-19. From germline, CDR1 is LNHDA and CDR2 SQIVND (reference sequence). V was clipped by 1 base and J by 6 bases, with 9 bases between them. This CDR3 has 14 amino acids. Method: immunoSEQ multiplex PCR; TCRdb's copy keeps in-frame clones and lacks some. The sample carries about 200,000 clones, around nine tenths recorded once. This clone was seen just once. The chain combines TRBV19 with TRBJ1-4; D unresolved. This receptor was taken from a man between 50 and 59 years old with COVID-19, enrolled during active disease. Sequencing input: peripheral blood. The DNA for the CDR3 is TGTGCCAGTAGTATAGGGCTGGTGGATGAAAAACTGTTTTTT. Its protein product is CASSIGLVDEKLFF. Looking up the rest from reference TRBV19 and TRBJ1-4 gives the full variable domain: DGGITQSPKYLFRKEGQNVTLSCEQNLNHDAMYWYRQDPGQGLRLIYYSQIVNDFQKGDIAEGYSVSREKKESFPLTVTSAQKNPTAFYLCASSIGLVDEKLFFGSGTQLSVL.